This entry features one T cell receptor (beta chain) sequence. Its antigen is still unknown. This sample is drawn from a study of shared clonotypes between healthy human individuals. Study context: The composition of the donors was two women and a few men aged 18 to 49.

General observations from the study: Memory subsets generally showed lower estimated richness than naive subsets. Researchers sampled only blood; tissue repertoires likely differ.

Sequenced by immunoSEQ multiplex PCR; TCRdb stores in-frame clones only, minus some. This table holds roughly 2.1 million clones, 85% to 95% found once. The germline gives CDR1 MGHRA, CDR2 YSYEKL. The CDR3 has 17 amino acids. V lost 0 bases and J lost 3; bases outside the gene matches: 8. Naive CD8 populations comprised CD45RO-negative cells positively selected for CCR7, excluding terminally differentiated effector memory CD45RA+ cells. Donors were healthy HIV-negative adults without recently reported acute infections or vaccinations. The TCR comes from a man aged 18 to 29 in good health. Some clones in this sample may be carry-over from other donors' samples. This sequence joins TRBV4-1 and TRBJ2-1, with TRBD2 identical over 7 bases. Material for sequencing was naive CD8+ T cells from PBMCs. The CDR3 coding sequence is TGCGCCAGCAGCCAAGAACCGCTAGCGGCCGTCTACAATGAGCAGTTCTTC. Translated, it gives CASSQEPLAAVYNEQFF.